The clone carrying this TCR beta chain was detected only a few times. This sample was included in a study of blood T cell repertoires in COVID-19. For the study at large: Material from acute and convalescent COVID-19 was sourced from the United States, Italy and Spain. From T cells, B-cell-depleted T cells, or PBMCs came the material, which was cDNA or gDNA.

In the authors' methods: For nucleated cells, counts were estimated from reference gene primer amplification. TCRdb's copy holds only in-frame clones and misses some; the assay was immunoSEQ multiplex PCR. Clone size and V and J calls were adopted from that table, with D and trimming inferred from the DNA. The sample lists 130,000 or so clones, roughly two thirds occurring once. Germline trimming cut 4 bases from V and 7 bases from J; bases unmatched to any gene: 7. CDR3 size: 13 residues. CDR1 is SGHRS, CDR2 YFSETQ, per germline. The genes are TRBV5-1 and TRBJ2-7; 8 bases are shared with TRBD1. The receptor comes from a woman between 70 and 85 years old with acute or convalescent COVID-19. The sequencing sample was made of peripheral blood. The CDR3 is CASSDPGGREQYF. The CDR3 DNA sequence: TGCGCCAGCAGCGACCCAGGGGGCCGGGAGCAGTACTTC.